This T cell receptor beta chain was recorded in a study of liver allograft versus peripheral blood T cells. Across the whole study: Transplanted livers held T cell receptor repertoires, and these were compared with repertoires in recipients' peripheral blood. Findings and limits, study-wide: Peripheral blood repertoires reportedly differed from the T cell receptor repertoires found inside liver allografts.

Via MiXCR, TCRdb re-called the reads, giving one row per CDR3 protein. The repertoire holds roughly 2,000 distinct CDR3 sequences, with 16% as singletons. This clonotype is medium-sized by share. Antigen unknown. This TCR was sampled from a human patient who had a liver transplant. Some T cells may be the graft donor's.

This chain's CDR3 is CASSPLGAGPYNEQFF. In nucleotides, the CDR3 is TGTGCCAGCAGTCCCCTGGGGGCGGGGCCCTACAATGAGCAGTTCTTC. The chain joins TRBV27 to TRBJ2-1; possibly TRBD1 or TRBD2 for D (6 bases each). Trimming cost V 5 bases and J 2 bases, with 16 bases left between them. Looked up from germline, CDR1 is MNHEY and CDR2 is SMNVEV (reference sequence). The CDR3 is made up of 16 amino acids.